The 27 T cell receptor beta chains below come from one sample, sequenced in a study of shared clonotypes between healthy human individuals. Measured with immunoSEQ multiplex PCR; TCRdb has only the in-frame clones, and not every one. The profile shows 300,000 to 350,000 clones, roughly 70% of them singletons. The sample taken for sequencing was memory CD4+ T cells sorted from blood. Subset noted: CD45RA-negative fraction. Every receptor here comes from a man in his thirties or forties in good health.

This rearrangement joins TRBV29-1 to TRBJ2-3, with a possible D match to TRBD2 (5 bases). The V end lost 5 bases, the J end lost 2 bases, and 11 bases lay between the germline ends. The CDR3 consists of 13 residues. Per germline, CDR1 SQVTM and CDR2 ANQGSEA. CDR3 protein: CSVHVGNTDTQYF. For the CDR3, the DNA is TGCAGCGTTCACGTCGGGAACACAGATACGCAGTATTTT.

The chain is built from TRBV5-5 and TRBJ2-3, with 7 bases that match TRBD2. CDR1 is SGHKS and CDR2 is YYEKEE in the germline V gene (reference sequence). The V and J ends lost 4 bases and 1 base, in that order; junction bases with no gene match: 6. The CDR3 consists of 15 residues. This CDR3 is CASSLAESGTDTQYF. DNA for the CDR3: TGTGCCAGCAGCCTAGCGGAGTCAGGCACAGATACGCAGTATTTT. Supplemented by reference TRBV5-5 and TRBJ2-3, the full variable domain reads DAGVTQSPTHLIKTRGQQVTLRCSPISGHKSVSWYQQVLGQGPQFIFQYYEKEERGRGNFPDRFSARQFPNYSSELNVNALLLGDSALYLCASSLAESGTDTQYFGPGTRLTVL.

A few counts support this clone. This chain joins TRBV7-9 and TRBJ2-1, with 12 nucleotides matching TRBD1. CDR3 length equals 17 residues. Germline lookup yields CDR1 SEHNR and CDR2 FQNEAQ (reference sequence). Unmatched junction bases numbered 19, after V lost 5 bases and J lost 14 bases. DNA for the CDR3: TGTGCCAGCAGCCACCCTCCCGGGACAGGGGGCGCGGGAAAGAAGTTCTTC. It translates to CASSHPPGTGGAGKKFF. The complete variable domain, with remaining parts taken from reference TRBV7-9 and TRBJ2-1, reads DTGVSQNPRHKITKRGQNVTFRCDPISEHNRLYWYRQTLGQGPEFLTYFQNEAQLEKSRLLSDRFSAERPKGSFSTLEIQRTEQGDSAMYLCASSHPPGTGGAGKKFFGPGTRLTVL.

There are many counts of this clone. The chain combines TRBV19 with TRBJ1-5, with a possible D match to TRBD1 (5 bases). CDR1 LNHDA and CDR2 SQIVND come from the germline V gene (reference sequence). CDR3 length: 14 residues. V was cut by 4 bases and J by 2 bases, with 9 bases left in between. The CDR3 protein is CASSTQGRNQPQHF. The CDR3 DNA reads as TGTGCCAGTAGTACTCAGGGCCGCAATCAGCCCCAGCATTTT.

This chain connects TRBV2 to TRBJ2-5, with TRBD2 matching 11 bases. The V and J ends lost 0 bases and 2 bases, in that order; junction bases with no gene match: 14. The CDR3 has 20 residues. Germline V CDR1 and CDR2: SNHLY, FYNNEI. The CDR3 loop is CASSEARNLGLAEAQETQYF. DNA for the CDR3: TGTGCCAGCAGTGAAGCCCGAAACCTGGGACTAGCGGAGGCTCAAGAGACCCAGTACTTC.

The CDR3 DNA follows: TGTGCCAGCAGCTTAGGGGGTCTAGCGGGAGAAGAGACCCAGTACTTC. The encoded protein is CASSLGGLAGEETQYF. The chain combines TRBV11-2 with TRBJ2-5; TRBD2 matches at 10 bases. With 1 base clipped from V and 3 bases from J, the junction kept 5 bases outside the gene matches. Germline V gene lookup returns CDR1 SGHAT and CDR2 FQNNGV. CDR3 length: 16 amino acids. Full variable domain (outside the CDR3, taken from reference TRBV11-2 and TRBJ2-5): EAGVAQSPRYKIIEKRQSVAFWCNPISGHATLYWYQQILGQGPKLLIQFQNNGVVDDSQLPKDRFSAERLKGVDSTLKIQPAKLEDSAVYLCASSLGGLAGEETQYFGPGTRLLVL.

In this sample, this clone turned up a few times. The chain links TRBV2 to TRBJ1-4; no reliable D call. V was cut by 10 bases and J by 7 bases, with 16 bases left in between. The CDR3 is made up of 13 amino acids. CDR1 and CDR2 (germline): SNHLY, FYNNEI. The chain's CDR3 is CATNLKLGEKLFF. DNA of the CDR3: TGTGCCACCAACCTCAAACTCGGTGAAAAACTGTTTTTT.

This clone was found once. V usage is TRBV11-2 and J usage is TRBJ2-5; D possibly corresponds to TRBD2 (5 bases). Germline CDR1 reads SGHAT; CDR2 reads FQNNGV. The CDR3 is made up of 14 amino acids. The germline V and J ends were trimmed by 5 bases and 4 bases, with 14 bases remaining between them. The CDR3 DNA follows: TGTGCCAGCAGCCCAACCTGGGCGGGAGAGACCCAGTACTTC. Translating it yields CASSPTWAGETQYF.

This clone was counted many times. The V and J genes are TRBV5-1 and TRBJ2-1, with TRBD1 matching over 8 bases. The CDR3 runs 14 residues. V was clipped by 4 bases and J by 10 bases; unmatched bases: 10. The germline V gene encodes CDR1 SGHRS and CDR2 YFSETQ. In DNA, the CDR3 is TGCGCCAGCAGCAACGGACAGGGTGGCGGAGAGCAGTTCTTC. Encoded protein: CASSNGQGGGEQFF.

This clone was counted only a few times. The chain carries TRBV19 and TRBJ1-5, with 9 bases identical to TRBD1. The CDR3 covers 17 residues. Trimming cost V 2 bases and J 2 bases; bases outside gene matches: 7. The germline V gene has CDR1 LNHDA and CDR2 SQIVND (reference sequence). The CDR3 sequence: CASSIHSGQGRNQPQHF. CDR3 nucleotides: TGTGCCAGTAGTATACACTCGGGACAGGGACGCAATCAGCCCCAGCATTTT.

As concerns this clone: This sample also contains other DNA sequences that code for the same CDR3. V usage is TRBV7-3 and J usage is TRBJ2-1; the D is unclear. CDR1 is SGHTA, CDR2 FQGTGA, per germline. V lost 1 base, J lost 9 bases, and 10 bases lay in between. The CDR3 runs to 13 residues. For the CDR3, the DNA is TGTGCCAGCAGCTTAATCTCTGGTGGTGAGCAGTTCTTC. Encoded protein: CASSLISGGEQFF.

The chain links TRBV5-4 to TRBJ2-7, with TRBD2 as a possible D gene (6 bases). This CDR3 is built from 16 residues. Per the germline V gene, CDR1 is SGHNT and CDR2 is YYREEE (reference sequence). The V and J ends lost 4 bases and 2 bases respectively, with 19 bases between them. The CDR3 region is CASSTTWGGTTYEQYF. The CDR3 coding sequence is TGTGCCAGCAGCACGACGTGGGGCGGGACCACCTACGAGCAGTACTTC.

The rearrangement joins TRBV30 to TRBJ2-3; a possible D gene is TRBD2 (7 bases). The CDR3 is 12 amino acids. CDR1 and CDR2 (germline): GTSNPN, SVGIG (reference sequence). V lost 6 bases to trimming and J lost 5 bases, with 12 bases between them. This chain's CDR3 is CACEGGGDTQYF. The CDR3 nucleotides are TGTGCCTGTGAGGGGGGGGGAGATACGCAGTATTTT.

The rearrangement links TRBV18 to TRBJ2-5; TRBD1 aligns across 7 bases. The ends lost 6 bases at V and 3 bases at J; junction bases unmatched: 7. This CDR3 spans 14 amino acids. The germline CDR1 and CDR2 sequences are KGHSH and LQKENI. The chain's CDR3 is CASSPEGQKETQYF. CDR3 in DNA: TGTGCCAGCTCGCCAGAGGGACAGAAAGAGACCCAGTACTTC.

Concerning this clone itself: At the DNA level, this CDR3 is encoded by other sequences in the same sample as well. The chain is built from TRBV11-2 and TRBJ2-7; 7 nucleotides align to TRBD1. Germline CDR1 SGHAT, CDR2 FQNNGV. Trimming at V came to 2 bases and at J to 3 bases, leaving 4 bases not matched to a gene. The CDR3 loop spans 14 amino acids. The CDR3: CASSLYRGGYEQYF. The CDR3, as DNA: TGTGCCAGCAGCTTATACAGGGGCGGCTACGAGCAGTACTTC.

This clone was seen many times. CDR3 sequence (DNA): TGCGCCAGCAGCCTGACAGGGGGAAATAAAGAGACCCAGTACTTC. It specifies CASSLTGGNKETQYF. The rearrangement links TRBV5-1 to TRBJ2-5; 9 bases are a match to TRBD1. Trimming at V came to 4 bases and at J to 3 bases, leaving 7 bases not matched to a gene. The CDR3 extends over 15 amino acids. Germline CDR1 SGHRS, CDR2 YFSETQ.

This clone has at least ten counts. The chain combines TRBV15 with TRBJ2-7; D is uncertain. Between the trimmed V and J ends, which lost 0 bases and 3 bases, there was a span of 9 bases. CDR1 and CDR2 from the germline V gene are LNHNV and YYDKDF (reference sequence). CDR3 length: 14 amino acids. The CDR3 region is CATSRESPGYEQYF. In DNA form, the CDR3 reads TGTGCCACCAGCAGAGAATCACCGGGCTACGAGCAGTACTTC.

The rearrangement joins TRBV28 to TRBJ1-5; D may be TRBD1 (5 bases). Germline V CDR1 and CDR2: MDHEN, SYDVKM. The ends were cut back, 6 bases at V and 3 bases at J, with 15 bases in the middle. This CDR3 region has 15 residues. CDR3 nucleotide sequence: TGTGCCAGCAGCCCCCACGGGGGGTCCAATCAGCCCCAGCATTTT. Translation gives CASSPHGGSNQPQHF.

The genes are TRBV28 and TRBJ2-1, with D possibly called TRBD1 or TRBD2 (5 bases each). The CDR3 consists of 11 residues. Germline CDR1 reads MDHEN; CDR2 reads SYDVKM. Trimming took 6 bases from V and 16 from J, leaving 16 bases between them. In nucleotides, the CDR3 is TGTGCCAGCAGCCGCCGGGACCGAACATTCTTC. Encoded protein: CASSRRDRTFF.

Details on this clone: This may be a read error, as it is one base from a much larger clone. This rearrangement joins TRBV6-1 to TRBJ2-1; D is possibly TRBD1 or TRBD2 (5 bases each). The V gene lost 6 bases and the J gene lost 6 bases, with 6 bases spanning the gap. In germline, CDR1 is MNHNS, CDR2 SASEGT. This CDR3 region has 11 residues. The CDR3 region has the DNA TGTGCCAGCAGGGGGGTCAATGAGCAGTTCTTC. Translation gives CASRGVNEQFF.

J is TRBJ2-6 and V is TRBV28; D gene unclear. The CDR3 runs to 17 residues. With 3 bases removed from V and 0 bases from J, the gap between germline ends came to 12 bases. Germline V gene lookup returns CDR1 MDHEN and CDR2 SYDVKM. Here the CDR3 DNA reads TGTGCCAGCAGTTTTCCCCCCAGAGCCTCTGGGGCCAACGTCCTGACTTTC. It specifies CASSFPPRASGANVLTF.

In this sample, this clone turned up once. The chain uses TRBV11-2 and TRBJ2-1, with TRBD2 identical over 11 bases. J gave up 9 bases and V 5 bases, and 9 bases lay outside the gene matches. Germline values: CDR1 SGHAT, CDR2 FQNNGV. The CDR3 totals 15 residues. The CDR3 coding sequence is TGTGCCAGCAGCCCCCTTAGCGGGAGGGCCCTTGAGCAGTTCTTC. This gives the protein CASSPLSGRALEQFF. The whole variable domain, remainder taken from reference TRBV11-2 and TRBJ2-1, is EAGVAQSPRYKIIEKRQSVAFWCNPISGHATLYWYQQILGQGPKLLIQFQNNGVVDDSQLPKDRFSAERLKGVDSTLKIQPAKLEDSAVYLCASSPLSGRALEQFFGPGTRLTVL.

J is TRBJ2-3 and V is TRBV2; 8 bases are a match to TRBD2. Germline values: CDR1 SNHLY, CDR2 FYNNEI. The CDR3 length is 15 residues. V lost 5 bases, J lost 0 bases, and 4 bases stayed unmatched. The CDR3 region has the DNA TGTGCCAGCAGTTATAGCGGGACTAGCACAGATACGCAGTATTTT. Amino acids: CASSYSGTSTDTQYF.

The chain joins TRBV4-1 to TRBJ1-2; no definite D call. Germline V lookup: CDR1 MGHRA, CDR2 YSYEKL. The CDR3 has 15 residues. Trimming shortened V by 3 bases and J by 4 bases, and 15 bases separated the two germline ends. CDR3 residues: CASSQAPDGFYGYTF. CDR3 coding DNA: TGCGCCAGCAGCCAGGCTCCGGACGGATTCTATGGCTACACCTTC.

In this sample, this clone turned up once. The CDR3 spells CASTGTWDRVQSEQYF. The CDR3, as DNA: TGCGCCAGCACCGGAACCTGGGACAGGGTGCAATCCGAGCAGTACTTC. The chain uses TRBV5-1 and TRBJ2-7, with 9 nucleotides matching TRBD1. CDR3 length: 16 residues. The ends lost 6 bases at V and 6 bases at J; junction bases unmatched: 16. CDR1 is SGHRS, CDR2 YFSETQ, per germline.

This rearrangement joins TRBV11-2 to TRBJ2-7, with 7 bases identical to TRBD1. This CDR3 is built from 17 residues. Germline CDR1 SGHAT, CDR2 FQNNGV. The trim removed 6 bases at V and 3 bases at J, leaving 17 bases unmatched. The CDR3 loop is CASSPRAIPGQSYEQYF. For the CDR3, the DNA is TGTGCCAGCAGTCCCAGAGCCATCCCGGGACAGAGCTACGAGCAGTACTTC.

This clone was seen a few times. The chain links TRBV5-1 to TRBJ2-1, with TRBD2 identical over 8 bases. CDR3 length: 15 residues. In germline, CDR1 is SGHRS, CDR2 YFSETQ. V lost 4 bases to trimming and J lost 7 bases; unmatched junction nucleotides: 10. The CDR3 nucleotides are TGCGCCAGCAGCACCCAACCGGGACTAGTAAATGAGCAGTTCTTC. Translating gives CASSTQPGLVNEQFF.